This T cell receptor (beta chain) comes out of a study of shared clonotypes between healthy human individuals. J gave up 7 bases and V 4 bases, and 3 bases lay outside the gene matches. CDR3 length: 15 residues. Germline CDR1 is SGDLS and CDR2 is YYNGEE. Assay used: immunoSEQ multiplex PCR; TCRdb lists only in-frame clones, some missing. The sample holds about 480,000 clones; roughly 79% are singletons and the top ten take about 12%. The sequence was collected from a woman in her thirties or forties in good health. Some clones in this sample may be carry-over from other donors' samples. V usage is TRBV9 and J usage is TRBJ2-2; TRBD2 aligns across 14 bases. Material for sequencing was PBMCs. CDR3 amino acids: CASSTGTSGSGELFF. The CDR3, as DNA: TGTGCCAGCAGCACAGGGACTAGCGGGAGCGGGGAGCTGTTTTTT.